The 27 T cell receptor beta chains below all came from one sample that was sequenced in a study of spatial heterogeneity in lung cancer. Time point in this sample: sample taken at primary tumor resection. Unsorted samples of tumor, nontumor lung or frozen PBMC had their whole RNA sequenced. Using its own MiXCR run on the 5' RACE reads, TCRdb lists one record per CDR3 protein. The data contain under 20,000 distinct CDR3 sequences, under 20% of them singletons. This specimen consisted of PBMCs, obtained at surgery. The receptors here all came from a male donor with early-stage non-small cell lung cancer.

With regard to this clonotype: Compared with germline, one end of the junction differs, possibly owing to a read error. This sequence joins TRBV7-2 and TRBJ2-3, with 10 bases that match TRBD2. The CDR3 has 15 residues. From germline, CDR1 is SGHTA and CDR2 FQGNSA. The CDR3 region is CASSLAGDTTDTQYF. The CDR3 coding sequence is TGTGCCAGCAGCCTAGCGGGGGACACCACAGATACGCAGTATTTT.

J is TRBJ1-1 and V is TRBV19; weak D call: TRBD1 (5 bases). The V and J ends lost 5 bases and 4 bases respectively, with 11 bases between them. Germline loops: CDR1 LNHDA, CDR2 SQIVND (reference sequence). The length of the CDR3 is 13 residues. CDR3 region: CASSQQGGTEAFF. The CDR3 bases are TGTGCCAGTAGTCAGCAGGGTGGCACTGAAGCTTTCTTT.

Comment on this clonotype: This could be a read error, since a much larger clone is one nucleotide away. The gene calls are TRBV6-6 and TRBJ2-3, with TRBD2 matching over 8 bases. Per the germline V gene, CDR1 is MNHNY and CDR2 is SVGAGI (reference sequence). The CDR3 length is 14 residues. Trimming cost V 8 bases and J 4 bases; bases outside gene matches: 8. The CDR3 loop reads CASRWGTSPDTQYF. The CDR3, as DNA: TGTGCCAGCCGTTGGGGGACTAGTCCAGATACGCAGTATTTT.

The chain employs TRBV5-1 and TRBJ2-6, with D maybe TRBD1 (6 bases). Trimming removed 0 bases from V and 0 bases from J, with 13 bases in between. Per germline, CDR1 SGHRS and CDR2 YFSETQ. The CDR3 consists of 18 residues. The chain's CDR3 is CASSLEPGTRSGANVLTF. CDR3 in DNA: TGCGCCAGCAGCTTGGAGCCAGGGACACGCTCTGGGGCCAACGTCCTGACTTTC.

In this sample, this clonotype turned up many times. The chain joins TRBV29-1 to TRBJ1-2; possible D gene TRBD1, 5 bases. V lost 4 bases to trimming and J lost 6 bases, with 21 bases between them. CDR1 is SQVTM and CDR2 is ANQGSEA in the germline V gene. This CDR3 is 15 amino acids long. CDR3 residues: CSVVGRPEDKDGYTF. CDR3 coding DNA: TGCAGCGTTGTTGGCAGACCTGAGGACAAGGATGGCTACACCTTC.

This clonotype was seen at least ten times. The V call is TRBV7-6, the J call TRBJ1-2, with 7 bases fitting TRBD1. The V gene's germline CDR1 is SGHVS and CDR2 FNYEAQ. Unmatched junction bases numbered 5, after V lost 5 bases and J lost 2 bases. The CDR3 is 14 residues long. The CDR3 reads CASSPGQFNYGYTF. The CDR3 bases are TGTGCCAGCAGCCCGGGACAGTTCAACTATGGCTACACCTTC.

This chain connects TRBV12-3 or TRBV12-4 to TRBJ1-4; D may be TRBD1 (5 bases). The ends were cut back, 5 bases at V and 0 bases at J, with 19 bases in the middle. There are 18 residues in the CDR3. Written as DNA, the CDR3 is TGTGCCAGCAGTGACATCGGGGACCTTCAAGCAACTAATGAAAAACTGTTTTTT. As protein: CASSDIGDLQATNEKLFF.

In this sample, this clonotype turned up many times. This sequence joins TRBV19 and TRBJ2-1; TRBD2 matches at 13 bases. This CDR3 spans 16 amino acids. The germline gives CDR1 LNHDA, CDR2 SQIVND (reference sequence). Trimming took 4 bases from V and 5 from J; bases not matched to a gene: 5. The CDR3 region has the DNA TGTGCCAGTAGTACGGGACTAGCGGGGCTCCACAATGAGCAGTTCTTC. This encodes CASSTGLAGLHNEQFF.

This clonotype was observed many times. The V gene is TRBV6-5, the J gene TRBJ1-2; 7 bases agree with TRBD1. The CDR3 loop spans 12 amino acids. The V segment lost 6 bases and the J segment 2 bases; nucleotides outside the gene matches: 0. Per germline, CDR1 MNHEY and CDR2 SVGAGI. The CDR3 region is CASRTGNYGYTF. The CDR3 DNA is TGTGCCAGCAGGACAGGGAACTATGGCTACACCTTC.

This clonotype turned up a few times. The junction departs from the called germline gene at one end, perhaps through a read error. V usage is TRBV7-7 and J usage is TRBJ2-5; D is perhaps TRBD1 (6 bases). This CDR3 region has 13 residues. Per the germline V gene, CDR1 is SSHAT and CDR2 is FNYEAQ (reference sequence). CDR3 coding DNA: TGTGCTAGCAGCTTACAGGGTCAAGAGACCCAGTACTTC. It codes for CASSLQGQETQYF.

With respect to this clonotype: One end of the junction fails to match germline, which may point to a read error. V usage is TRBV10-1 and J usage is TRBJ1-3, with D tentatively TRBD1 (6 bases). The CDR3 sequence is 13 residues long. The germline V gene has CDR1 WNHNN and CDR2 SYGVQD (reference sequence). DNA of the CDR3: TGCGCCACCCAGGGGAACTCTGGAAACACTATATATTTT. Amino acid sequence: CATQGNSGNTIYF.

Many counts were recorded for this clonotype. This chain links TRBV5-6 with TRBJ2-7; possibly TRBD2 for D (5 bases). Trimming shortened V by 0 bases and J by 3 bases, and 13 bases separated the two germline ends. Germline V CDR1 and CDR2: SGHDT, YYEEEE. The CDR3 totals 15 residues. The CDR3 nucleotides read TGTGCCAGCAGCTTGGAGGGAGACGCACACTACGAGCAGTACTTC. Protein: CASSLEGDAHYEQYF.

This chain connects TRBV5-6 to TRBJ2-7, with 11 bases that match TRBD1. Trimming at V came to 4 bases and at J to 5 bases, leaving 2 bases not matched to a gene. The V gene's germline CDR1 is SGHDT and CDR2 YYEEEE. CDR3 length: 13 residues. The CDR3: CASSAGQGDEQYF. The CDR3 nucleotides are TGTGCCAGCAGCGCGGGACAGGGGGACGAGCAGTACTTC.

This clonotype was seen repeatedly, ten times or more. The junction departs from the called germline gene at one end, perhaps through a read error. The chain links TRBV2 to TRBJ1-1; D gene uncertain. The CDR3 is 13 amino acids. CDR1 and CDR2 (germline): SNHLY, FYNNEI. The CDR3 loop reads CASSEAPATEVFF. The CDR3 coding sequence is TGTGCCAGCAGTGAGGCGCCAGCCACTGAAGTTTTCTTT.

The rearrangement joins TRBV5-1 to TRBJ2-3, with 9 bases matching TRBD2. In germline, CDR1 is SGHRS, CDR2 YFSETQ. This CDR3 comprises 16 residues. The junction had 8 bases not matched to a gene; V was cut back by 1 base and J by 5 bases. The CDR3 sequence is CASSLMAGGSGDTQYF. In DNA, the CDR3 is TGCGCCAGCAGCTTGATGGCGGGGGGGTCCGGAGATACGCAGTATTTT.

In its sample, this clonotype was seen many times. This chain uses TRBV16 with TRBJ1-1, with D possibly TRBD1 on 5 matching bases. V gave up 5 bases and J gave up 0 bases, with 13 bases separating them. CDR1 KGHSY and CDR2 FQNENV come from the germline V gene. The CDR3 contains 15 residues. The CDR3 DNA reads TGTGCCAGCAGCTTTAACTGGGGACTGAACACTGAAGCTTTCTTT. Protein product: CASSFNWGLNTEAFF. Complete variable domain (other parts from reference TRBV16 and TRBJ1-1): GEEVAQTPKHLVRGEGQKAKLYCAPIKGHSYVFWYQQVLKNEFKFLISFQNENVFDETGMPKERFSAKCLPNSPCSLEIQATKLEDSAVYFCASSFNWGLNTEAFFGQGTRLTVV.

This clonotype was seen more than once but under ten times. The chain recombines TRBV12-3 or TRBV12-4 with TRBJ1-2; D gene ambiguous. CDR3 length equals 13 residues. The ends were cut back, 3 bases at V and 4 bases at J, with 9 bases in the middle. The CDR3 region is CASSLGWFYGYTF. CDR3 sequence (DNA): TGTGCCAGCAGTTTGGGATGGTTCTATGGCTACACCTTC.

The rearrangement links TRBV3-1 to TRBJ2-5; D remains unclear. CDR3 length equals 17 residues. From germline, CDR1 is LGHDT and CDR2 YNNKEL (reference sequence). Trimming took off 0 bases at V and 3 bases at J, with 17 bases between the two ends. CDR3 in amino acids: CASSQDRGESDEETQYF. DNA for the CDR3: TGTGCCAGCAGCCAAGATCGCGGCGAATCCGACGAAGAGACCCAGTACTTC.

There are a few counts of this clonotype. This chain uses TRBV5-6 with TRBJ2-1, with D possibly TRBD1 on 6 matching bases. Trimming removed 5 bases at V and 0 bases at J, with 18 bases between. The CDR3 is 17 residues long. Germline CDR1 SGHDT, CDR2 YYEEEE. The CDR3 reads CASSPVPGTHSYNEQFF. In DNA, the CDR3 is TGTGCCAGCAGTCCCGTGCCGGGGACACACTCCTACAATGAGCAGTTCTTC.

This rearrangement joins TRBV2 to TRBJ2-5; 13 bases are a match to TRBD2. This CDR3 is 16 amino acids long. J lost 0 bases, V lost 6 bases, and 4 bases had no gene match. Germline assignment: CDR1 SNHLY and CDR2 FYNNEI. The CDR3 region is CASRQGLAGDQETQYF. CDR3 DNA: TGTGCCAGCAGGCAAGGACTAGCGGGAGACCAAGAGACCCAGTACTTC.

This rearrangement joins TRBV2 to TRBJ1-2; D gene ambiguous. Germline-derived CDR1 and CDR2 are SNHLY and FYNNEI. This CDR3 has 14 amino acids. Trimming left V 6 bases short and J 4 bases short, with 15 bases between. The CDR3 is CASSEPDLPYGYTF. For the CDR3, the DNA is TGTGCCAGCAGCGAACCTGACTTGCCCTATGGCTACACCTTC.

The rearrangement uses TRBV4-1 and TRBJ1-2; maybe TRBD1 (5 bases). In germline, CDR1 is MGHRA, CDR2 YSYEKL. The CDR3 extends over 15 amino acids. The ends were cut back, 0 bases at V and 0 bases at J, with 8 bases in the middle. CDR3 protein: CASSQEGRANYGYTF. The CDR3 DNA reads as TGCGCCAGCAGCCAAGAGGGGCGAGCTAACTATGGCTACACCTTC.

This clonotype is medium-sized (0.01 to 0.1%) within its sample. The gene calls are TRBV25-1 and TRBJ2-3; D remains ambiguous. CDR1 and CDR2 from the germline V gene are MGHDK and SYGVNS. The CDR3 covers 16 residues. V was shortened by 0 bases and J by 0 bases, with 10 bases between the two germline ends. The DNA of the CDR3 is TGTGCCAGCAGTGAATATGAGGCAGCTAGCACAGATACGCAGTATTTT. This sequence encodes CASSEYEAASTDTQYF.

V usage is TRBV18 and J usage is TRBJ1-2; tentative D call: TRBD1 (5 bases). Germline V gives CDR1 KGHSH, CDR2 LQKENI. The ends were cut back, 3 bases at V and 4 bases at J, with 9 bases in the middle. The CDR3 extends over 13 amino acids. DNA for the CDR3: TGTGCCAGCTCACCGGGACCGAGCTATGGCTACACCTTC. Translated, it gives CASSPGPSYGYTF.

Sample share makes this clonotype medium-sized. This chain links TRBV7-9 with TRBJ2-7; the match to TRBD1 covers 12 bases. The ends lost 3 bases at V and 5 bases at J; junction bases unmatched: 5. From germline, CDR1 is SEHNR and CDR2 FQNEAQ (reference sequence). The CDR3 length is 15 residues. CDR3 sequence: CASSFSGTGGDEQYF. CDR3 coding DNA: TGTGCCAGCAGCTTTAGCGGGACAGGGGGCGACGAGCAGTACTTC.

V gene TRBV29-1 combines with J gene TRBJ2-7; 10 nucleotides match TRBD1. V lost 6 bases to trimming and J lost 5 bases; unmatched junction nucleotides: 13. Germline V gene sequence: CDR1 SQVTM, CDR2 ANQGSEA. The length of the CDR3 is 15 residues. CDR3 in DNA: TGCAGCGTGCAAACCGGGACAGGGGATCCGGACGAGCAGTACTTC. Protein: CSVQTGTGDPDEQYF.

This clonotype has ten or more counts. The gene calls are TRBV7-9 and TRBJ2-2; maybe TRBD1 (6 bases). Germline values: CDR1 SEHNR, CDR2 FQNEAQ (reference sequence). The V gene lost 0 bases and the J gene lost 1 base, with 12 bases spanning the gap. There are 17 residues in the CDR3. This chain's CDR3 is CASSLAGAFRNTGELFF. CDR3 coding DNA: TGTGCCAGCAGCTTAGCGGGGGCCTTCCGGAACACCGGGGAGCTGTTTTTT. The full variable domain, with the rest looked up from reference TRBV7-9 and TRBJ2-2, is DTGVSQNPRHKITKRGQNVTFRCDPISEHNRLYWYRQTLGQGPEFLTYFQNEAQLEKSRLLSDRFSAERPKGSFSTLEIQRTEQGDSAMYLCASSLAGAFRNTGELFFGEGSRLTVL.